These 3 T cell receptor beta chains came from one sample sequenced in a study of T cell responses to AZD1222 COVID-19 vaccine. This table comes from immunoSEQ multiplex PCR, and its TCRdb copy is limited to in-frame clones, with some not included. The table includes roughly 190,000 clones, approximately 92% detected once. The sequencing used peripheral blood, collected on day 0 of AZD1222 vaccination. The receptors stem from an adult in good health.

V usage is TRBV19 and J usage is TRBJ2-1, with D perhaps TRBD1 or TRBD2 (5 bases each). Per the germline V gene, CDR1 is LNHDA and CDR2 is SQIVND (reference sequence). V lost 10 bases, J lost 3 bases, and 10 bases lay in between. The CDR3 spans 12 residues. In DNA form, the CDR3 reads TGTGCCACCTGGGACCGCTACAATGAGCAGTTCTTC. Protein product: CATWDRYNEQFF.

This clone was observed a single time. The CDR3 DNA is TGTGCCAGCAGTGATAACTCCCGACAGGGTCAGCCCCAGCATTTT. This sequence encodes CASSDNSRQGQPQHF. The chain is built from TRBV27 and TRBJ1-5, with TRBD1 matching over 7 bases. The V segment lost 5 bases and the J segment 6 bases; nucleotides outside the gene matches: 10. The CDR3 is 15 residues long. The germline V gene has CDR1 MNHEY and CDR2 SMNVEV (reference sequence).

The V and J genes are TRBV2 and TRBJ2-2; a weak D match, TRBD2 (5 bases). Trimming pared 10 bases from V and 7 bases from J, leaving 16 bases between. Germline CDR1 SNHLY, CDR2 FYNNEI. This CDR3 has 13 residues. CDR3 coding DNA: TGTGCCAAGTCTCCTATCGGGGTCGGGGAGCTGTTTTTT. Residues: CAKSPIGVGELFF.